A selection of T cell receptor beta chains follows, all from one sample in a study of T cells in Graves' hyperthyroidism and ophthalmopathy. TCRdb redid the calling of the multiplex PCR reads with MiXCR, one entry per CDR3 protein. This sample has hundreds of thousands of distinct CDR3 sequences, with about 17% found just once. Input material: blood. These receptors all stem from a woman between 45 and 60 years old with Graves' hyperthyroidism that later progressed to Graves' ophthalmopathy. CDR3s include the opening cysteine and the closing phenylalanine or tryptophan. A D gene is named only where the DNA matches it firmly. Size tells how often a clone was seen (once, few, many) or the class of an expanded clone, and some rows leave it out.

>.|TRBJ2-7|TRBV5-1|.
TGCGCCAGCAGCTTAATAGTCGGGGAGTACGAGCAGTACTTC
CASSLIVGEYEQYF
>.|TRBJ1-1|TRBV6-2/TRBV6-3|.
TGTGCCAGCAGTTACGGGGGTGGGGGGGGGCGAGCTTTCTTT
CASSYGGGGGRAFF
>.|TRBJ2-7|TRBV27|TRBD1
TGTGCCAGCAGTCAAGGGACAGGGCTTCGGAACGAGCAGTACTTC
CASSQGTGLRNEQYF
>many|TRBJ1-6|TRBV30|.
TGTGCCTGGAGTGAAAGGGATAATTCACCCCTCCACTTT
CAWSERDNSPLHF
>many|TRBJ2-5|TRBV11-3|TRBD1
TGTGCCAGCAGCACCCCCGGGACAGAAGAGACCCAGTACTTC
CASSTPGTEETQYF
>.|TRBJ2-3|TRBV20-1|TRBD2
TGCAGTGCTAGAGGACCCCCCGGGACTAGCGGGGGGAGAGATACGCAGTATTTT
CSARGPPGTSGGRDTQYF
>.|TRBJ1-2|TRBV6-2/TRBV6-3|TRBD1
TGTGCCAGCAGCACGACAGGGACTTACTATGGCTACACCTTC
CASSTTGTYYGYTF
>many|TRBJ2-7|TRBV12-3/TRBV12-4|TRBD2
TGTGCCAGCAGTTTCGGGAGGAGCTCCTACGAGCAGTACTTC
CASSFGRSSYEQYF
>few|TRBJ2-7|TRBV19|.
TGTGCCAGTAGTTCCGGGACCTTCTACGAGCAGTACTTC
CASSSGTFYEQYF
>.|TRBJ2-5|TRBV6-1|.
TGTGCCAGCACCCCCCCAGGGCGGGAGACCCAGTACTTC
CASTPPGRETQYF